These 28 T cell receptor beta chains originate from one sample sequenced in a study of blood T cell repertoires in COVID-19. TCRdb's table, derived via immunoSEQ multiplex PCR, lists solely in-frame clones and lacks some. The repertoire holds roughly 280,000 clones, with about nine tenths as singletons. Sequencing input: PBMCs or T cells enriched from blood (not recorded which). The receptors derive from a woman aged 50 to 60 who had recovered from COVID-19.

This clone showed up just once. This sequence joins TRBV18 and TRBJ2-3; D ambiguous. Germline CDR1 KGHSH, CDR2 LQKENI. The length of the CDR3 is 15 residues. V lost 0 bases to trimming and J lost 4 bases, with 11 bases between them. The CDR3 protein is CASSPPLRGADTQYF. CDR3 coding DNA: TGTGCCAGCTCACCACCCCTGAGAGGAGCAGATACGCAGTATTTT.

The chain combines TRBV5-1 with TRBJ1-1; TRBD1 might be the D (6 bases). The germline CDR1 and CDR2 sequences are SGHRS and YFSETQ. This CDR3 is built from 14 residues. Trimming took off 5 bases at V and 1 base at J, with 12 bases between the two ends. This chain's CDR3 is CASSRTGTNTEAFF. CDR3 bases: TGCGCCAGCAGTCGAACAGGGACGAACACTGAAGCTTTCTTT.

This clone has just one count. The chain employs TRBV7-9 and TRBJ1-4; tentatively, D is TRBD1 (6 bases). The germline gives CDR1 SEHNR, CDR2 FQNEAQ (reference sequence). The CDR3 totals 15 residues. V shed 5 bases and J shed 8 bases, with 18 bases lying between them. Here the CDR3 reads CASSTSGGLREKLFF. The CDR3 DNA reads as TGTGCCAGCAGCACGTCCGGGGGGCTAAGGGAAAAACTGTTTTTT.

The rearrangement links TRBV27 to TRBJ1-5, with TRBD1 as a possible D gene (6 bases). V was trimmed by 8 bases and J by 3 bases, leaving 14 bases between them. The CDR3 runs 14 residues. CDR1 and CDR2 from the germline V gene are MNHEY and SMNVEV (reference sequence). Written as DNA, the CDR3 is TGTGCCAGCGGAACAGGGTGGGACAATCAGCCCCAGCATTTT. Its protein is CASGTGWDNQPQHF.

This sequence joins TRBV18 and TRBJ1-2; D gene unclear. Trimming removed 3 bases from V and 2 bases from J, with 13 bases in between. CDR3 length: 15 amino acids. Germline V lookup: CDR1 KGHSH, CDR2 LQKENI. The CDR3 coding sequence is TGTGCCAGCTCACCGGCACCCAGCGGCAACTATGGCTACACCTTC. Translating gives CASSPAPSGNYGYTF.

V is TRBV4-1 and J is TRBJ2-1, with 10 positions matching TRBD2. The germline gives CDR1 MGHRA, CDR2 YSYEKL. J was trimmed by 6 bases and V by 6 bases; bases with no gene match: 8. CDR3 length: 15 residues. The CDR3 bases are TGCGCCAGCAGACATCTAGCGGGAGCTGGCAATGAGCAGTTCTTC. Amino acids: CASRHLAGAGNEQFF.

The J gene is TRBJ2-2, the V gene TRBV6-5; D may be TRBD2 (5 bases). V dropped 0 bases and J dropped 6 bases, with 14 bases sitting between them. CDR1 is MNHEY and CDR2 is SVGAGI in the germline V gene. The CDR3 has 16 amino acids. CDR3 coding DNA: TGTGCCAGCAGTTACTCGTCTAGCAGTTTTTCCGGGGAGCTGTTTTTT. It codes for CASSYSSSSFSGELFF.

This clone was seen once. This rearrangement joins TRBV3-1 (or the pseudogene TRBV3-2) to TRBJ2-1; the D gene is possibly TRBD2 (6 bases). With 0 bases removed from V and 4 bases from J, the gap between germline ends came to 13 bases. The CDR3 spans 16 residues. CDR1 is LGHDT and CDR2 is YNNKEL in the germline V gene (reference sequence). CDR3 DNA sequence: TGTGCCAGCAGCCAAGATGCCGGGAGAGGTTACAATGAGCAGTTCTTC. This encodes CASSQDAGRGYNEQFF.

This chain links TRBV28 with TRBJ2-1; 7 bases fit TRBD2. The CDR3 contains 15 residues. V lost 6 bases to trimming and J lost 5 bases; unmatched junction nucleotides: 10. Germline lookup yields CDR1 MDHEN and CDR2 SYDVKM. CDR3 in amino acids: CASSSGGNGDNEQFF. The CDR3 coding sequence is TGTGCCAGCAGCTCCGGGGGGAATGGAGACAATGAGCAGTTCTTC.

This clone has only a few counts. The chain has TRBV4-1 and TRBJ1-2; D possibly corresponds to TRBD1 (6 bases). Germline V gene lookup returns CDR1 MGHRA and CDR2 YSYEKL. The CDR3 consists of 15 residues. Trimming pared 3 bases from V and 2 bases from J, leaving 13 bases between. The CDR3: CASSHTGLRNYGYTF. The CDR3 DNA sequence: TGCGCCAGCAGCCATACAGGGCTCCGGAACTATGGCTACACCTTC.

The J gene is TRBJ2-3, the V gene TRBV5-1, with D possibly matching TRBD2 (7 bases). The CDR3 consists of 14 residues. Trimming took 6 bases from V and 4 from J, leaving 15 bases between them. Germline CDR1 reads SGHRS; CDR2 reads YFSETQ. Written as DNA, the CDR3 is TGCGCCAGCACCAGGGGAGGGCTTGCAGATACGCAGTATTTT. Translating gives CASTRGGLADTQYF. The variable domain in full, completed from reference TRBV5-1 and TRBJ2-3, reads KAGVTQTPRYLIKTRGQQVTLSCSPISGHRSVSWYQQTPGQGLQFLFEYFSETQRNKGNFPGRFSGRQFSNSRSEMNVSTLELGDSALYLCASTRGGLADTQYFGPGTRLTVL.

The rearrangement uses TRBV7-2 and TRBJ2-1; 9 nucleotides line up with TRBD1. The V segment lost 6 bases and the J segment 9 bases; nucleotides outside the gene matches: 24. Per the germline V gene, CDR1 is SGHTA and CDR2 is FQGNSA. CDR3 size: 19 residues. CDR3: CASSPSLATPGQGWGEQFF. CDR3 bases: TGTGCCAGCAGTCCCTCGCTAGCTACCCCGGGACAGGGCTGGGGTGAGCAGTTCTTC.

This clone was counted between two and nine times. V gene TRBV29-1 combines with J gene TRBJ2-6; D not resolved. V was clipped by 1 base and J by 7 bases, with 14 bases between them. This CDR3 contains 15 residues. Germline V gene data show CDR1 as SQVTM and CDR2 as ANQGSEA. The CDR3: CSVEANPTSANVLTF. The CDR3 region has the DNA TGCAGCGTTGAAGCGAACCCTACCTCCGCCAACGTCCTGACTTTC.

Details on this clone: Other DNA sequences of this sample code for an identical CDR3. V is TRBV19 and J is TRBJ1-5; 10 bases map to TRBD1. CDR3 length: 15 amino acids. Germline CDR1 is LNHDA and CDR2 is SQIVND (reference sequence). V gave up 5 bases and J gave up 3 bases; unmatched junction bases: 4. The CDR3, as DNA: TGTGCCAGTAGTCGGGACAGGGGATCCAATCAGCCCCAGCATTTT. It is translated as CASSRDRGSNQPQHF.

The chain recombines TRBV7-9 with TRBJ1-5; tentatively, D is TRBD1 (5 bases). CDR1 and CDR2 (germline): SEHNR, FQNEAQ (reference sequence). This CDR3 region has 14 residues. The V gene lost 3 bases and the J gene lost 4 bases, with 10 bases spanning the gap. The CDR3 coding sequence is TGTGCCAGCAGCTTCCCGGGGGTGAATCAGCCCCAGCATTTT. Translation: CASSFPGVNQPQHF.

The rearrangement joins TRBV6-2 or TRBV6-3 to TRBJ1-1, with D hard to call. The CDR3 contains 14 residues. CDR1 is MNHEY, CDR2 SVGEGT, per germline. The V end lost 3 bases, the J end lost 1 base, and 9 bases lay between the germline ends. The DNA for the CDR3 is TGTGCCAGCAGTTATGAGGGCCCGAACACTGAAGCTTTCTTT. Protein product: CASSYEGPNTEAFF.

This chain connects TRBV5-1 to TRBJ2-7, with 11 bases matching TRBD1. CDR1 is SGHRS, CDR2 YFSETQ, per germline. V trimming: 9 bases; J trimming: 5 bases; junction bases outside the gene matches: 10. The CDR3 covers 14 residues. The CDR3 sequence is CAIRGQGVRDEQYF. The CDR3 nucleotides are TGCGCCATCAGGGGACAGGGGGTGAGGGACGAGCAGTACTTC.

The chain couples TRBV28 to TRBJ1-5; 10 nucleotides align to TRBD1. The junction had 7 bases not matched to a gene; V was cut back by 5 bases and J by 6 bases. CDR1 and CDR2 (germline): MDHEN, SYDVKM. This CDR3 is built from 15 residues. The CDR3 reads CASSGRDRGIQPQHF. The CDR3 DNA sequence: TGTGCCAGCAGTGGCCGGGACAGGGGTATTCAGCCCCAGCATTTT.

The V call is TRBV19, the J call TRBJ1-6; D perhaps matches TRBD1 (5 bases). CDR1 is LNHDA and CDR2 is SQIVND in the germline V gene (reference sequence). V was cut by 7 bases and J by 7 bases, with 23 bases left in between. The CDR3 loop spans 17 amino acids. CDR3 residues: CASTTRGDVPRNSPLHF. CDR3 sequence (DNA): TGTGCCAGTACCACGCGGGGGGACGTGCCCCGAAATTCACCCCTCCACTTT.

CDR3 sequence (DNA): TGTGCCAGCAGTTATTCCGAGGGCAACACTGAAGCTTTCTTT. As protein: CASSYSEGNTEAFF. The J gene is TRBJ1-1, the V gene TRBV6-5; no clear D gene. CDR1 and CDR2 from the germline V gene are MNHEY and SVGAGI. CDR3 length: 14 amino acids. V shed 3 bases and J shed 2 bases, with 10 bases lying between them.

The CDR3 sequence is CASSTRQNYGYTF. In DNA form, the CDR3 reads TGTGCCAGCAGTACTCGACAGAACTATGGCTACACCTTC. The chain has TRBV6-5 and TRBJ1-2, with D perhaps matching TRBD1 (5 bases). Germline assignment: CDR1 MNHEY and CDR2 SVGAGI. V lost 5 bases and J 2 bases, leaving 9 bases between the germline ends. The CDR3 covers 13 residues.

CDR3 protein: CASRGGYSNQPQHF. CDR3 bases: TGTGCCAGCAGGGGAGGTTATAGCAATCAGCCCCAGCATTTT. The rearrangement joins TRBV27 to TRBJ1-5; unclear D gene. Germline V gene data show CDR1 as MNHEY and CDR2 as SMNVEV (reference sequence). V was shortened by 6 bases and J by 0 bases, with 9 bases between the two germline ends. This CDR3 spans 14 amino acids.

The chain uses TRBV12-5 and TRBJ2-2; 10 bases line up with TRBD2. With V trimmed by 5 bases and J by 4 bases, 7 bases remained unmatched. Per the germline V gene, CDR1 is LGHNT and CDR2 is FRNRAP. The CDR3 is 16 amino acids. CDR3 in amino acids: CASGPGTSAFTGELFF. For the CDR3, the DNA is TGTGCTAGTGGTCCTGGGACTAGCGCATTCACCGGGGAGCTGTTTTTT.

The chain carries TRBV28 and TRBJ1-2, with a tentative D call TRBD1 (5 bases). The germline CDR1 and CDR2 sequences are MDHEN and SYDVKM. The CDR3 is made up of 14 amino acids. Trimming stripped 6 bases from V and 5 bases from J, with 16 bases between. In DNA, the CDR3 is TGTGCCAGCAGACCGGTAGGGGTAGGATATGGCTACACCTTC. Residues: CASRPVGVGYGYTF.

This chain connects TRBV7-2 to TRBJ1-1; D gene uncertain. The CDR3 covers 14 residues. The V and J ends lost 1 base and 3 bases respectively, with 9 bases between them. Germline V gene data show CDR1 as SGHTA and CDR2 as FQGNSA. In nucleotides, the CDR3 is TGTGCCAGCAGCTTAGGGCCCGACTACACTGAAGCTTTCTTT. Translated, it gives CASSLGPDYTEAFF.

This chain uses TRBV14 with TRBJ1-5; D unclear. This CDR3 comprises 13 residues. Trimming cost V 3 bases and J 9 bases, with 12 bases left between them. Germline CDR1 is SGHDN and CDR2 is FVKESK. The DNA for the CDR3 is TGTGCCAGCAGCCAGTTCGGTACCGGGCCCCAGCATTTT. The encoded protein is CASSQFGTGPQHF.

This clone came up once. This chain connects TRBV19 to TRBJ1-1; TRBD1 is a possible D gene (6 bases). The CDR3 has 14 amino acids. The V end was cut by 7 bases, the J end by 6 bases, with 18 bases between. The germline CDR1 and CDR2 sequences are LNHDA and SQIVND (reference sequence). CDR3 protein: CASKLQGPKPEAFF. The CDR3 DNA sequence: TGTGCCAGTAAGTTGCAGGGGCCTAAACCTGAAGCTTTCTTT.

CDR3 residues: CASSPRSEQYF. CDR3 nucleotide sequence: TGTGCCAGCAGTCCAAGGAGCGAGCAGTACTTC. This chain joins TRBV6-5 and TRBJ2-7; D is unresolved. This CDR3 has 11 amino acids. V lost 5 bases to trimming and J lost 6 bases, with 8 bases between them. CDR1 is MNHEY, CDR2 SVGAGI, per germline.